Below, one T cell receptor beta chain is given with its context. Sequencing was performed with immunoSEQ multiplex PCR; in TCRdb, only in-frame clones are kept and a portion is missing. The table lists 390,000 or so clones, 80% to 90% of them singletons. These data belong to a study of blood T cell repertoires in COVID-19. Study in general: COVID-19 samples from acute and convalescent phases originated in the United States, Italy and Spain.

CDR1 and CDR2 from the germline V gene are MDHEN and SYDVKM. V lost 6 bases to trimming and J lost 6 bases, with 15 bases between them. The CDR3 runs 13 residues. The clonotype originates from a man between 18 and 35 years old who had recovered from COVID-19. The sequenced sample was PBMCs or T cells enriched from blood (not recorded which). V gene TRBV28 combines with J gene TRBJ2-7; tentative D call: TRBD2 (5 bases). The CDR3 region has the DNA TGTGCCAGCAGACCCTCGAGCGAGGGCGAGCAGTACTTC. It encodes CASRPSSEGEQYF.